This T cell receptor beta chain was found in a study of siplizumab effects on memory and regulatory T cells. Study conclusions and caveats: A small minority of alloreactive clones were mapped to unstimulated subsets. Treatment with siplizumab left mappable alloreactive CD4+ clones averaging approximately 69% Treg-derived, compared with around 26% in controls.

Assays examined 100,000 or so TCR templates per sample. Sequencing was performed with immunoSEQ multiplex PCR; in TCRdb, only in-frame clones are kept and a portion is missing. Of more than 95,000 clones in the sample, 93% were seen once. Points on this clone: The target antigen is unknown.

The sample comprised Tregs sorted from blood. This receptor was taken from a human donor in good health.

CDR3 in amino acids: CASSPRSLSTDTQYF. CDR3 in DNA: TGTGCCAGTAGTCCCAGAAGCCTGAGCACAGATACGCAGTATTTT. The chain is built from TRBV19 and TRBJ2-3; D gene uncertain. With 5 bases removed from V and 0 bases from J, the gap between germline ends came to 12 bases. The CDR3 length is 15 residues. The germline CDR1 and CDR2 sequences are LNHDA and SQIVND (reference sequence).